This T cell receptor (beta chain) came from a study of vaccination effects on CD4 cells after COVID-19. Looked up from germline, CDR1 is MNHEY and CDR2 is SVGEGT. V lost 2 bases, J lost 0 bases, and 17 bases lay in between. The CDR3 is 17 amino acids. Assay used: immunoSEQ multiplex PCR; TCRdb lists only in-frame clones, some missing. The sample consists of under 30,000 clones, 76% of them appearing once. Whole-study results and caveats: Convalescent patients were scarce in the study, and it lacked early post-infection timepoints.

For this clone: The antigen remains unidentified.

Sequencing was preceded by expansion of antigen-specific CD4+ T cells with viral peptide pools in the ViraFEST assay. Culture lasted approximately 10 days before CD4+ T cell isolation. All vaccine recipients tested negative for nucleocapsid antibodies and had never contracted SARS-CoV-2 infection. In culture with roughly 10 IU/ml IL-2 and approximately 9.1 ug/ml peptides, PBMC were grown at 1.5 million to 2.5 million per well. This chain connects TRBV6-2 or TRBV6-3 to TRBJ2-7; tentatively, D is TRBD2 (6 bases). This receptor was taken from a human donor who received a COVID-19 vaccine. The sample consisted of CD4+ T cells from PBMCs cultured with HCoV-NL63 spike peptides, taken before COVID-19 vaccination. CDR3 residues: CASSYPRGGEFSYEQYF. DNA of the CDR3: TGTGCCAGCAGTTACCCGCGGGGTGGGGAATTCTCCTACGAGCAGTACTTC.